This TCR beta chain is drawn from a study of identical twins. CDR3 length: 15 amino acids. V was pared by 2 bases and J by 3 bases, with 8 bases between. Germline V gene lookup returns CDR1 SEHNR and CDR2 FQNEAQ (reference sequence). In TCRdb, the 5' RACE reads were re-called with MiXCR into one record per CDR3 protein. The sample consists of about 520,000 distinct CDR3 sequences, less than 25% of them appearing once. In this sample, this clonotype turned up many times. Its antigen is unknown. Study results and limitations: Memory repertoires lacked the insertion deficit that abundant cord blood beta clonotypes showed.

This same sample was also taken into another study, of T cells expressing NK-cell markers.

Sequencing used CD4+ T cells sorted from blood. The chain has TRBV7-9 and TRBJ1-6; tentatively, D is TRBD1 (5 bases). The receptor comes from a woman between 18 and 29 years old in good health. CDR3 protein: CASSLRGDYNSPLHF. For the CDR3, the DNA is TGTGCCAGCAGCTTACGAGGGGACTATAATTCACCCCTCCACTTT.